A single sample gave rise to the 21 T cell receptor beta chains below, sequenced in a study of T cells in Graves' hyperthyroidism and ophthalmopathy. Amplification of TCR beta CDR3 regions used RNA as the template. HTBI primers drove first-round RT-PCR of the TCR CDR3. TCRdb used MiXCR to reprocess the multiplex PCR reads, holding one entry per CDR3 protein. Found here are roughly 710,000 distinct CDR3 sequences, 35% of them singletons; the top ten hold less than 35%. The specimen sequenced was blood. These receptor sequences come from a woman aged 35 to 49 with Graves' hyperthyroidism.

This clonotype showed up many times. J is TRBJ1-2 and V is TRBV24-1; TRBD1 matches at 7 bases. V lost 4 bases, J lost 4 bases, and 8 bases stayed unmatched. This CDR3 comprises 15 residues. In germline, CDR1 is KGHDR, CDR2 SFDVKD. CDR3 sequence reads: CATSDPGQTAYGYTF. CDR3 DNA sequence: TGTGCCACCAGTGACCCGGGACAGACCGCCTATGGCTACACCTTC.

This clonotype was seen ten or more times. The chain couples TRBV15 to TRBJ2-5; D is uncertain. The CDR3 length is 15 residues. V was clipped by 1 base and J by 0 bases, with 9 bases between them. The germline gives CDR1 LNHNV, CDR2 YYDKDF (reference sequence). The CDR3 DNA is TGTGCCACCAGCAGAGGTCCCGGGTACCAAGAGACCCAGTACTTC. Translated: CATSRGPGYQETQYF.

This clonotype was counted ten times or more. The V call is TRBV13, the J call TRBJ1-1; D remains ambiguous. This CDR3 is built from 15 residues. Germline-derived CDR1 and CDR2 are PRHDT and FYEKMQ (reference sequence). V was trimmed by 4 bases and J by 5 bases, leaving 17 bases between them. The CDR3 sequence: CASSSKFYGDTEAFF. In nucleotides, the CDR3 is TGTGCCAGCAGCTCCAAATTCTATGGGGATACTGAAGCTTTCTTT. Based on the CDR3 plus reference TRBV13 and TRBJ1-1, the full variable domain is AAGVIQSPRHLIKEKRETATLKCYPIPRHDTVYWYQQGPGQDPQFLISFYEKMQSDKGSIPDRFSAQQFSDYHSELNMSSLELGDSALYFCASSSKFYGDTEAFFGQGTRLTVV.

This clonotype was detected many times. CDR3 region: CATSRGGYEQYF. The CDR3 DNA sequence: TGTGCCACCAGCAGAGGGGGGTACGAGCAGTACTTC. The chain couples TRBV15 to TRBJ2-7; D tentatively reads TRBD1 or TRBD2 (5 bases each). The ends were cut back, 1 base at V and 4 bases at J, with 5 bases in the middle. CDR1 LNHNV and CDR2 YYDKDF come from the germline V gene (reference sequence). CDR3 length: 12 residues.

The chain uses TRBV25-1 and TRBJ1-6, with a weak D call TRBD1 (5 bases). Germline-derived CDR1 and CDR2 are MGHDK and SYGVNS. The germline V and J ends were trimmed by 9 bases and 7 bases, with 25 bases remaining between them. The CDR3 runs to 17 residues. CDR3 bases: TGTGCCAGTGGTATAGCAGGGACCGCCTGGGGCAATTCACCCCTCCACTTT. This sequence encodes CASGIAGTAWGNSPLHF.

This clonotype occurred many times. This chain links TRBV24-1 with TRBJ1-1, with 7 bases matching TRBD1. This CDR3 has 15 residues. Looked up from germline, CDR1 is KGHDR and CDR2 is SFDVKD. V gave up 2 bases and J gave up 0 bases; unmatched junction bases: 2. CDR3 nucleotide sequence: TGTGCCACCAGTGATTCCGGGACAGTGAACACTGAAGCTTTCTTT. Encoded protein: CATSDSGTVNTEAFF.

Ten or more counts support this clonotype. The V call is TRBV19, the J call TRBJ1-6; 7 bases agree with TRBD1. The CDR3 has 16 amino acids. Germline V lookup: CDR1 LNHDA, CDR2 SQIVND (reference sequence). V lost 3 bases to trimming and J lost 7 bases; unmatched junction nucleotides: 9. The CDR3 spells CASSIPRDRENSPLHF. CDR3 coding DNA: TGTGCCAGTAGTATCCCCCGCGACAGGGAGAATTCACCCCTCCACTTT.

This clonotype was detected ten times or more. The genes are TRBV19 and TRBJ1-1; 8 nucleotides line up with TRBD1. From germline, CDR1 is LNHDA and CDR2 SQIVND (reference sequence). With V trimmed by 1 base and J by 9 bases, 4 bases remained unmatched. This CDR3 comprises 13 residues. The DNA of the CDR3 is TGTGCCAGTAGTATAGGGACAGGGACTCAAGCTTTCTTT. It encodes CASSIGTGTQAFF.

This clonotype was picked up one time. A much more abundant neighbour one base away suggests this may be a read error. The J gene is TRBJ1-6, the V gene TRBV7-2, with D possibly being TRBD1 (5 bases). The CDR3 has 15 amino acids. The V gene's germline CDR1 is SGHTA and CDR2 FQGNSA. V shed 3 bases and J shed 10 bases, with 16 bases lying between them. CDR3 amino acids: CASSFSQGPESPLHF. DNA for the CDR3: TGTGCCAGCAGCTTTTCCCAGGGCCCTGAATCACCCCTCCACTTT.

The chain uses TRBV3-2 and TRBJ1-5; the table assigns TRBD1, which was not confirmed against the DNA. TRBV3-2 constitutes a pseudogene. This CDR3 is 14 amino acids long. The CDR3 DNA follows: TGTGTCAGCAGCCAAGTGACAGTAACACAGCCCCAGCATTTT. This sequence encodes CVSSQVTVTQPQHF.

The rearrangement joins TRBV7-9 to TRBJ2-2; D possibly matches TRBD1 or TRBD2 (6 bases each). CDR1 is SEHNR and CDR2 is FQNEAQ in the germline V gene (reference sequence). The CDR3 runs 16 residues. Trimming left V 1 base short and J 3 bases short, with 12 bases between. The CDR3 sequence is CASSLGGGGDTGELFF. CDR3 DNA: TGTGCCAGCAGCTTAGGAGGAGGGGGTGACACCGGGGAGCTGTTTTTT.

The chain carries TRBV7-8 and TRBJ1-2; 7 bases fit TRBD1. J gave up 2 bases and V 5 bases, and 8 bases lay outside the gene matches. This CDR3 region has 15 residues. Germline V lookup: CDR1 SGHVS, CDR2 FQNEAQ. CDR3 sequence (DNA): TGTGCCAGCAGCCAGGGGGACACTTGGAACTATGGCTACACCTTC. Translated: CASSQGDTWNYGYTF.

The J gene is TRBJ2-7, the V gene TRBV6-6, with D possibly matching TRBD1 (5 bases). CDR3 length: 13 residues. Germline-derived CDR1 and CDR2 are MNHNY and SVGAGI (reference sequence). Between the trimmed V and J ends, which lost 5 bases and 5 bases, there was a span of 13 bases. CDR3 sequence: CASSLRLGDEQYF. The CDR3 DNA is TGTGCCAGCAGTCTCCGCTTAGGGGACGAGCAGTACTTC.

This chain joins TRBV19 and TRBJ1-3; D not certain. The CDR3 has 16 amino acids. The V gene's germline CDR1 is LNHDA and CDR2 SQIVND (reference sequence). V lost 1 base and J 5 bases, leaving 15 bases between the germline ends. Written as DNA, the CDR3 is TGTGCCAGTAGTATAGGATGGACGGATGGCCGAAACACCATATATTTT. Protein product: CASSIGWTDGRNTIYF.

The table lists this clonotype with a count of one. This may come from a read error, since a much larger clone is one base off. The genes are TRBV4-1 and TRBJ2-6; D is undetermined. In germline, CDR1 is MGHRA, CDR2 YSYEKL. CDR3 size: 14 residues. CDR3 DNA: TGCGCCGGCAGCCAAGATTTTGGGGCCAACGTCCTGACTTTC. This encodes CAGSQDFGANVLTF.

This clonotype was seen a few times. The DNA for the CDR3 is TGCAGTGCTAGAGATCTGACAGGGCTTAAACTGAGGGGCTACACCTTC. Translating gives CSARDLTGLKLRGYTF. The chain couples TRBV20-1 to TRBJ1-2, with 7 bases matching TRBD1. J lost 8 bases, V lost 0 bases, and 15 bases had no gene match. Looked up from germline, CDR1 is DFQATT and CDR2 is SNEGSKA (reference sequence). CDR3 size: 16 residues.

The rearrangement joins TRBV12-3 or TRBV12-4 to TRBJ2-7; TRBD2 matches 7 bases. V was clipped by 6 bases and J by 13 bases; unmatched bases: 15. The CDR3 length is 13 residues. For the CDR3, the DNA is TGTGCCAGCAGCCTAGCCGCCGGGGTAGCGGGCTACTTC. Protein sequence: CASSLAAGVAGYF.

V gene TRBV14 combines with J gene TRBJ2-7, with 8 positions matching TRBD1. Per the germline V gene, CDR1 is SGHDN and CDR2 is FVKESK. Trimming cost V 6 bases and J 0 bases; bases outside gene matches: 4. There are 14 residues in the CDR3. In DNA form, the CDR3 reads TGTGCCAGCAGGAGACAGGGGAGCTCCTACGAGCAGTACTTC. Protein product: CASRRQGSSYEQYF.

The rearrangement joins TRBV7-9 to TRBJ1-4, with 7 bases that match TRBD1. The ends lost 5 bases at V and 5 bases at J; junction bases unmatched: 5. CDR3 length: 14 residues. Germline CDR1 reads SEHNR; CDR2 reads FQNEAQ (reference sequence). The CDR3 nucleotides read TGTGCCAGCAGCGTGACAGGGTCGAATGAAAAACTGTTTTTT. Translating it yields CASSVTGSNEKLFF.

This clonotype was detected a few times. The chain recombines TRBV7-9 with TRBJ1-1; TRBD1 aligns across 10 bases. CDR1 SEHNR and CDR2 FQNEAQ come from the germline V gene (reference sequence). V shed 4 bases and J 11 bases; nucleotides not matched to a gene: 10. The CDR3 has 14 residues. CDR3 nucleotide sequence: TGTGCCAGCAGCTCCTCGGGACAGGGGAGAGAGGCTTTCTTT. It specifies CASSSSGQGREAFF.

Concerning this clonotype itself: Given a much more abundant clone one base away, this may be a read error. This chain uses TRBV20-1 with TRBJ2-5, with D hard to call. The V gene's germline CDR1 is DFQATT and CDR2 SNEGSKA (reference sequence). The CDR3 runs 13 residues. The CDR3 DNA follows: TGCAGTGCTTCCCCGACCGTCCAAGGGACCCAGTACTTC. Translated: CSASPTVQGTQYF.